Following are 22 T cell receptor beta chains from one sample sequenced in a study of T-cell reconstitution after alpha-beta-depleted transplantation in children. During its preparation, the TCRbeta library received unique molecular identifiers. TCRdb reprocessed the PCR reads via MiXCR and lists one record per CDR3 protein. The sample shows approximately 230,000 distinct CDR3 sequences, roughly 24% of them seen only once. The sample was PBMCs, taken before TCRalphabeta/CD19-depleted stem cell transplant. The receptor set was obtained from a girl aged 2-10 years with Fanconi anemia, due to receive a stem cell transplant.

This clonotype was detected ten times or more. This chain joins TRBV12-3 or TRBV12-4 and TRBJ2-1; D might be TRBD2 (5 bases). Trimming pared 4 bases from V and 4 bases from J, leaving 8 bases between. This CDR3 is built from 13 residues. CDR3 loop: CASSSSGYNEQFF. The CDR3 nucleotides are TGTGCCAGCAGTTCGAGCGGTTACAATGAGCAGTTCTTC.

This clonotype appeared many times. The chain couples TRBV2 to TRBJ1-5; D is undetermined. The germline gives CDR1 SNHLY, CDR2 FYNNEI. The length of the CDR3 is 15 residues. V was shortened by 5 bases and J by 0 bases, with 11 bases between the two germline ends. The CDR3: CASSRQTNSNQPQHF. Written as DNA, the CDR3 is TGTGCCAGCAGTAGGCAGACTAATAGCAATCAGCCCCAGCATTTT.

With respect to this clonotype: Just one base apart from a much larger clone, this may be a read error. The rearrangement links TRBV29-1 to TRBJ2-7; 10 bases are shared with TRBD2. CDR1 is SQVTM and CDR2 is ANQGSEA in the germline V gene. CDR3 length equals 12 residues. The CDR3: CTVKRGGNEQYF. The DNA of the CDR3 is TGCACCGTTAAGCGGGGGGGCAATGAGCAGTACTTC.

The table lists this clonotype with a few counts. The chain uses TRBV25-1 and TRBJ2-7; D is tentatively TRBD1 or TRBD2 (6 bases each). CDR1 MGHDK and CDR2 SYGVNS come from the germline V gene. This CDR3 has 14 amino acids. V gave up 0 bases and J gave up 4 bases, with 10 bases separating them. The CDR3 DNA is TGTGCCAGCAGTGAATACATAGGGGGGTACGAGCAGTACTTC. It encodes CASSEYIGGYEQYF.

Ten or more counts support this clonotype. DNA for the CDR3: TGCAGTGCTAGAGAATTAGGCGCTAACATTCAGTACTTC. Translation gives CSARELGANIQYF. The J gene is TRBJ2-4, the V gene TRBV20-1; D gene uncertain. Trimming stripped 0 bases from V and 7 bases from J, with 10 bases between. The CDR3 is 13 residues long. Germline assignment: CDR1 DFQATT and CDR2 SNEGSKA (reference sequence).

The chain links TRBV20-1 to TRBJ2-1; D unresolved. Germline CDR1 and CDR2: DFQATT and SNEGSKA (reference sequence). This CDR3 spans 16 amino acids. Trimming cost V 0 bases and J 8 bases, with 20 bases left between them. This CDR3 is CSARDIGSPNEDEQFF. CDR3 DNA: TGCAGTGCTAGAGATATAGGGTCCCCGAACGAGGATGAGCAGTTCTTC.

This clonotype has only a few counts. The J gene is TRBJ2-7, the V gene TRBV29-1; the match to TRBD1 covers 7 bases. V was pared by 8 bases and J by 0 bases, with 16 bases of the junction left unmatched. This CDR3 is 16 amino acids long. The germline V gene has CDR1 SQVTM and CDR2 ANQGSEA. CDR3 sequence reads: CSTKTGRSASSYEQYF. The CDR3, as DNA: TGCAGCACCAAGACAGGGAGAAGCGCCAGCTCCTACGAGCAGTACTTC.

This clonotype was seen many times. This chain joins TRBV29-1 and TRBJ1-2, with TRBD1 identical over 7 bases. Germline trimming cut 4 bases from V and 4 bases from J; bases unmatched to any gene: 12. The CDR3 totals 15 residues. CDR1 is SQVTM and CDR2 is ANQGSEA in the germline V gene. CDR3 sequence reads: CSVGQGSGGFYGYTF. In DNA form, the CDR3 reads TGCAGCGTTGGACAGGGCTCTGGGGGATTCTATGGCTACACCTTC. The variable domain in full, with the rest retrieved from reference TRBV29-1 and TRBJ1-2, is SAVISQKPSRDICQRGTSLTIQCQVDSQVTMMFWYRQQPGQSLTLIATANQGSEATYESGFVIDKFPISRPNLTFSTLTVSNMSPEDSSIYLCSVGQGSGGFYGYTFGSGTRLTVV.

The V and J genes are TRBV7-9 and TRBJ2-5; D gene uncertain. Germline CDR1 is SEHNR and CDR2 is FQNEAQ (reference sequence). The V and J ends lost 0 bases and 5 bases respectively, with 16 bases between them. The CDR3 has 16 amino acids. The CDR3 spells CASSLAARTTRETQYF. The CDR3 DNA sequence: TGTGCCAGCAGCTTAGCGGCCCGCACGACTCGGGAGACCCAGTACTTC.

This clonotype occurred many times. The rearrangement joins TRBV12-5 to TRBJ2-5; no clear D. Germline CDR1 and CDR2: LGHNT and FRNRAP. V shed 1 base and J shed 5 bases, with 5 bases lying between them. This CDR3 comprises 12 residues. Here the CDR3 reads CASGLEWETQYF. CDR3 coding DNA: TGTGCTAGTGGTTTGGAGTGGGAGACCCAGTACTTC.

The chain employs TRBV20-1 and TRBJ2-1; TRBD2 aligns across 15 bases. V shed 5 bases and J 0 bases; nucleotides not matched to a gene: 5. Germline lookup yields CDR1 DFQATT and CDR2 SNEGSKA (reference sequence). The CDR3 runs to 17 residues. The CDR3 bases are TGCAGTGCTTCCTGGACTAGCGGGGGGGGCTCCTACAATGAGCAGTTCTTC. It yields the protein CSASWTSGGGSYNEQFF.

This clonotype appeared a single time. J is TRBJ2-7 and V is TRBV10-3; D ambiguous. The V end was cut by 11 bases, the J end by 2 bases, with 10 bases between. The V gene's germline CDR1 is ENHRY and CDR2 SYGVKD. The CDR3 extends over 11 amino acids. The CDR3 coding sequence is TGTGCCGAAGGCCTAACCTACGAGCAGTACTTC. It is translated as CAEGLTYEQYF.

This chain uses TRBV6-2 or TRBV6-3 with TRBJ2-7, with D possibly being TRBD1 (5 bases). Trimming removed 2 bases at V and 2 bases at J, with 7 bases between. This CDR3 has 13 residues. Germline CDR1 MNHEY, CDR2 SVGEGT. This CDR3 reads CASSYGATYEQYF. CDR3 coding DNA: TGTGCCAGCAGTTACGGGGCTACCTACGAGCAGTACTTC.

This chain connects TRBV19 to TRBJ2-2, with 7 bases matching TRBD2. Looked up from germline, CDR1 is LNHDA and CDR2 is SQIVND (reference sequence). The CDR3 consists of 16 residues. J gave up 1 base and V 3 bases, and 5 bases lay outside the gene matches. CDR3 residues: CASSITSAMNTGELFF. The CDR3 coding sequence is TGTGCCAGTAGTATCACTAGCGCGATGAACACCGGGGAGCTGTTTTTT.

V is TRBV10-2 and J is TRBJ1-5; perhaps TRBD1 as D (6 bases). Germline CDR1 is WSHSY and CDR2 is SAAADI. The V end was cut by 6 bases, the J end by 15 bases, with 12 bases between. CDR3 size: 10 residues. CDR3 bases: TGCGCCAGCAGAGCTCAGGACAGGCATTTT. Translating it yields CASRAQDRHF.

This clonotype was counted ten times or more. The CDR3: CASRQWERDYEQYF. The CDR3 bases are TGTGCCAGCAGACAGTGGGAGCGTGATTACGAGCAGTACTTC. The chain has TRBV27 and TRBJ2-7; D is possibly TRBD2 (5 bases). CDR3 length equals 14 residues. The ends were cut back, 6 bases at V and 4 bases at J, with 16 bases in the middle. Germline CDR1 reads MNHEY; CDR2 reads SMNVEV (reference sequence).

This rearrangement joins TRBV11-3 to TRBJ2-5; 7 bases map to TRBD1. With V trimmed by 5 bases and J by 1 base, 7 bases remained unmatched. The CDR3 runs to 15 residues. From germline, CDR1 is SGHNT and CDR2 YENEEA. The CDR3 spells CASSPGQAIQETQYF. In nucleotides, the CDR3 is TGTGCCAGCAGCCCTGGACAGGCAATCCAAGAGACCCAGTACTTC.

In regard to this clonotype: A much more abundant neighbour one base away suggests this may be a read error. V is TRBV25-1 and J is TRBJ2-3, with 7 bases aligning to TRBD1. Germline V CDR1 and CDR2: MGHDK, SYGVNS. V shed 6 bases, J shed 2 bases, and the junction held 5 bases outside the gene matches. The CDR3 length is 14 residues. Here the CDR3 reads CASRKTGFTDTQYF. CDR3 coding DNA: TGTGCCAGCAGAAAGACAGGGTTCACAGATACGCAGTATTTT.

This clonotype was counted at least ten times. The chain employs TRBV29-1 and TRBJ1-2; 9 bases fit TRBD1. The CDR3 is made up of 13 amino acids. V lost 7 bases, J lost 1 base, and 4 bases stayed unmatched. Germline V gene data show CDR1 as SQVTM and CDR2 as ANQGSEA. This CDR3 reads CSAGTGNNYGYTF. The CDR3 region has the DNA TGCAGCGCAGGGACAGGGAATAACTATGGCTACACCTTC.

J is TRBJ2-7 and V is TRBV29-1; weak D call: TRBD1 (6 bases). Trimming stripped 4 bases from V and 3 bases from J, with 16 bases between. The CDR3 spans 14 residues. The V gene's germline CDR1 is SQVTM and CDR2 ANQGSEA. Here the CDR3 DNA reads TGCAGCGTTGTAAAGGGGACAAGGGGCTACGAGCAGTACTTC. Protein sequence: CSVVKGTRGYEQYF.

This clonotype has at least ten counts. The rearrangement uses TRBV25-1 and TRBJ1-1; the D is unclear. Trimming removed 3 bases at V and 1 base at J, with 6 bases between. Germline loops: CDR1 MGHDK, CDR2 SYGVNS. The CDR3 contains 13 residues. The CDR3 DNA sequence: TGTGCCAGCAGTGATGGGAAGAACACTGAAGCTTTCTTT. Translating it yields CASSDGKNTEAFF. Based on the CDR3 plus reference TRBV25-1 and TRBJ1-1, the full variable domain is EADIYQTPRYLVIGTGKKITLECSQTMGHDKMYWYQQDPGMELHLIHYSYGVNSTEKGDLSSESTVSRIRTEHFPLTLESARPSHTSQYLCASSDGKNTEAFFGQGTRLTVV.

This clonotype was recorded once. At one boundary the junction diverges from the germline segment, which might be a read error. This chain connects TRBV5-1 to TRBJ2-7; 12 bases map to TRBD2. Germline-derived CDR1 and CDR2 are SGHRS and YFSETQ. This CDR3 region has 15 residues. The CDR3 nucleotides read TGCGCCAGCAGCCCCGGACTAGCGGGACCGTACGAGGAGTACTTC. It codes for CASSPGLAGPYEEYF.